This TCR beta chain was recorded in a study of blood T cell repertoires in COVID-19 (dated by TCRdb to the early 2020s). Study-wide context: Collaborator samples came from the United States, Italy and Spain and covered acute and convalescent phases of COVID-19. Sample metadata almost always included a de-identified subject ID, COVID-19 status, age in years and sex. The prospective study material was composed of cDNA or gDNA derived from T cells, B-cell-depleted T cells, or PBMCs. Samples were obtained from the ongoing ImmuneRACE study (first 160 participants) and from some 1,200 subjects provided by 6 global collaborators. The repertoires were made available in a free public database intended to serve as a resource for research on the immune response to SARS-CoV-2. HLA class I and class II types, where available, came from metadata supplied by the sample provider rather than from assay-based typing. Deeply sampled blood TCRbeta repertoires from subjects exposed to, actively infected with, or recovered from COVID-19 were included in the dataset.

On the study overall, not on this receptor specifically: The quantity of clinical and demographic metadata differed by source and by participant and was supplied without curation.

V loses 3 bases, J loses 7 bases, and the germline ends lie 9 bases apart. The germline V gene provides CDR1 SQVTM and CDR2 ANQGSEA. The CDR3 goes from the cysteine to the phenylalanine over 11 residues. Solely the CDR3 DNA is kept, with 33 bases framed from the first base. Notes on this clone: Its specific antigen is unknown. It has no much larger one-base neighbor in the sample; base qualities were not kept.

TCRbeta CDR3 regions were amplified from genomic DNA using the immunoSEQ Assay, a bias-controlled multiplex PCR. Under the source paper's analysis protocol: The number of nucleated cells in each sample was estimated from the amplification of reference gene primers within the assay. To quantify the absolute abundance of each unique TCRbeta CDR3 rearrangement, sequence reads were collapsed and filtered. For each sample, productive Simpson clonality was calculated by taking the square root of Simpson's diversity index across productive rearrangements. Imported from immuneACCESS, the table was reduced by TCRdb to in-frame sequences with V and J called. These copies leave out some clones; in studies compared against another copy, an unresolved V gene accounts for under half, and the cause of the remainder is not known. V and J calls and clone size come straight from that table; D and trimming were deduced from the DNA. This sample lists fewer than 250,000 clones; more than 75% were detected once. The ten largest clones capture around 6% of the sample.

In Seattle, one collaborating source enrolled patients while the infection was active and tracked those patients longitudinally over the course of disease. The collaborating institutions used their own protocols to collect whole blood in K2EDTA tubes. For TCRbeta analysis, collaborators shipped samples in one of three forms: frozen whole blood, isolated PBMCs, or DNA extracted from either of those sample types. The chain is made from TRBV29-1 and TRBJ1-2, with the D gene uncertain. This clonotype originated in a woman aged 80 or older with COVID-19, enrolled during active disease. Material for sequencing was peripheral blood. The sequenced DNA is TGCAGCGTTGACGGGGTCGGTGGCTACACCTTC. It specifies CSVDGVGGYTF.